This T cell receptor (beta chain) is drawn from a study of blood T cell repertoires in COVID-19. Study background: Sites in the United States, Italy and Spain provided acute and convalescent COVID-19 samples.

Looked up from germline, CDR1 is SNHLY and CDR2 is FYNNEI. The CDR3 runs to 14 residues. The trim removed 5 bases at V and 7 bases at J, leaving 7 bases unmatched. Produced via immunoSEQ multiplex PCR; TCRdb's table is partial and in-frame only. This sample has about 61,000 clones; around 90% occur once, and the top ten carry about 18%. The V gene is TRBV2, the J gene TRBJ1-4; 7 bases map to TRBD1. Source material: peripheral blood. The sequence was obtained from a woman older than 75 with active COVID-19. CDR3 DNA sequence: TGTGCCAGCAGTCCTGACAGGGTTAGTGAAAAACTGTTTTTT. This encodes CASSPDRVSEKLFF. Full variable domain (remainder filled in from reference TRBV2 and TRBJ1-4): EPEVTQTPSHQVTQMGQEVILRCVPISNHLYFYWYRQILGQKVEFLVSFYNNEISEKSEIFDDQFSVERPDGSNFTLKIRSTKLEDSAMYFCASSPDRVSEKLFFGSGTQLSVL.